These T cell receptor beta chains were read from a single sample in a study of a mutant IDH1 vaccine in newly diagnosed glioma. Some clones are missing from TCRdb's copy, which holds only in-frame ones; the method was immunoSEQ multiplex PCR. This table holds about 56,000 clones, 60% to 80% found once. The antigens these receptors bind are not known. Material: PBMCs, obtained from a glioma patient whose treatment included an IDH1 peptide vaccine. The receptors come from a man aged 50 to 59 with glioma. The conserved cysteine and the conserved F or W are not part of the CDR3 here.

V gene,CDR3 length,CDR3 protein
TRBV30,12,AWSSGTVNEKLF
TRBV4-1,14,ASSQSTASSYNEQF
TRBV28,12,ASSPGQVNTEAF
TRBV29-1,9,SVSSYNEQF
TRBV5-1,16,ASSSPGRPGLRSYEQY
TRBV7-9,16,ASSLSSGGILSYNEQF
TRBV5-6,11,ASSFENTGELF
TRBV5-5,12,ASSVQGGNQPQH
TRBV7-2,12,ASSPDNPRDTQY
TRBV30,12,AWRPTGTGSPLH
TRBV19,13,ASSIGSPGNQPQH
TRBV5-1,14,ASKPGLVALSRGQF
TRBV6-5,11,ASRNRRDYGYT
TRBV6-1,12,ASSEAGPPDEQF
TRBV11-2,13,ASSFRRVKDTEAF
TRBV9,12,ASSATSAYDEQY
TRBV9,11,ASSVAANTEAF
TRBV13,10,ASSFGTDTQY
TRBV15,14,ATSRVEGGNFYEQY
TRBV6-1,11,ASRVTENTEAF
TRBV2,13,ASSGLTGIIYGYT
TRBV4-1,13,ASSLEGHDYNEQF
TRBV15,11,ATSTGAQETQY
TRBV2,9,ASSYQETQY
TRBV30,10,AWRDTNSPLH
TRBV7-9,13,ASSSQGATNEKLF
TRBV15,13,ATRNRQSSGNTIY
TRBV9,13,ASSVGQGIHNEQF